This T cell receptor beta chain was captured by sequencing in a study of cytomegalovirus exposure and HLA in healthy donors. About the study: Falling in the Caucasian-associated ancestry cluster were 80% to 90% of under 450 genotyped donors. Study findings and constraints: With high specificity and sensitivity, the classifier reportedly diagnosed cytomegalovirus status. TCR beta chains numbering 164 were designated cytomegalovirus-associated.

Trimming took off 2 bases at V and 8 bases at J, with 12 bases between the two ends. Germline values: CDR1 LGHNT, CDR2 FRNRAP. CDR3 length: 13 residues. A note on this clone: Its target is not known.

This PCR relied on a set of 60 Vbeta primers and 13 Jbeta primers. Clones were read by immunoSEQ multiplex PCR, and TCRdb kept only the in-frame ones, dropping some. Listed are 130,000 to 150,000 clones; around 1.6% falls within the top ten. The chain combines TRBV12-5 with TRBJ1-2; possible D gene TRBD1, 5 bases. Sequencing was done on a sample of PBMCs. The sequence was obtained from a woman aged 45-65 years in good health and CMV-seronegative. CDR3 residues: CASGLRPEGGYTF. DNA of the CDR3: TGTGCTAGTGGTTTGAGACCGGAGGGGGGCTACACCTTC.